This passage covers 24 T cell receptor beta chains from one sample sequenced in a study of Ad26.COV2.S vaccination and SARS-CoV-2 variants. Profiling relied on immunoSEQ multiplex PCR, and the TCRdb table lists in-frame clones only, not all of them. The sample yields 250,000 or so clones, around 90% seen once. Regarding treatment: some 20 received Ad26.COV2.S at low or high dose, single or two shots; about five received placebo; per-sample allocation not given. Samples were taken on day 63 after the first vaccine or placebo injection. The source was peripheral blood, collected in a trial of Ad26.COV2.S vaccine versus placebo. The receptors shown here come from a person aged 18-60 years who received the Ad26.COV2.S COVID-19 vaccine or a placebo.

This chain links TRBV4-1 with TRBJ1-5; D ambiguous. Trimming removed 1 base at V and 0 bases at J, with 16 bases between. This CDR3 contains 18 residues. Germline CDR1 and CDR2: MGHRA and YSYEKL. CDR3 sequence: CASSQGSLSGNSNQPQHF. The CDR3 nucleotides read TGCGCCAGCAGCCAAGGTTCCTTGTCGGGCAATAGCAATCAGCCCCAGCATTTT.

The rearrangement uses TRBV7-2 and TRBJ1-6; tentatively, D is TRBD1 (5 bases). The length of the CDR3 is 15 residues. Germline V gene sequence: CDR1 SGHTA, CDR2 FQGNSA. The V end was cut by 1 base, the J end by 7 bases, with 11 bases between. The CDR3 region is CASSLVQGLNSPLHF. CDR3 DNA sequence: TGTGCCAGCAGCTTAGTCCAGGGCCTAAATTCACCCCTCCACTTT.

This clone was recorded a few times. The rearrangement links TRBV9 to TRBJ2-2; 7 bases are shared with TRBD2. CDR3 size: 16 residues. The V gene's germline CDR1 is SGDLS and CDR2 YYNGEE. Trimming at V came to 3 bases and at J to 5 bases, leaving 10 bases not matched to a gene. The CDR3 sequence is CASSAPSGSLTGELFF. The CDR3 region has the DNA TGTGCCAGCAGCGCGCCTAGCGGATCCTTAACCGGGGAGCTGTTTTTT. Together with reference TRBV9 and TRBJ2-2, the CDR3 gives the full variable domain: DSGVTQTPKHLITATGQRVTLRCSPRSGDLSVYWYQQSLDQGLQFLIQYYNGEERAKGNILERFSAQQFPDLHSELNLSSLELGDSALYFCASSAPSGSLTGELFFGEGSRLTVL.

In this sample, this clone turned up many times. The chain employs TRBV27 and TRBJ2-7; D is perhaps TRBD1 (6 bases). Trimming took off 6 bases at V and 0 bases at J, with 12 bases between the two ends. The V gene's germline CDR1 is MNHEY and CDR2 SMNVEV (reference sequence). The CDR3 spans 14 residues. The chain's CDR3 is CASSGQQSSYEQYF. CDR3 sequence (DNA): TGTGCCAGCAGCGGACAGCAGTCCTCCTACGAGCAGTACTTC.

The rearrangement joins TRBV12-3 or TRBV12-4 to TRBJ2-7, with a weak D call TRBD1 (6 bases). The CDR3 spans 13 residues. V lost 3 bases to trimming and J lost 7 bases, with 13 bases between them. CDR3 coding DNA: TGTGCCAGCAGTTTTATGAGGGGGATGGAGCAGTACGTC. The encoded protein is CASSFMRGMEQYV.

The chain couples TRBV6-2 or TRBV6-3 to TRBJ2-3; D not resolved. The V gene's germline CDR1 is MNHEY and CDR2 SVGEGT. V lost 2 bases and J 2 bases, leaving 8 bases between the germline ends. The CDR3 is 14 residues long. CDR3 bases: TGTGCCAGCAGTTACATGGGAACCACAGATACGCAGTATTTT. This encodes CASSYMGTTDTQYF.

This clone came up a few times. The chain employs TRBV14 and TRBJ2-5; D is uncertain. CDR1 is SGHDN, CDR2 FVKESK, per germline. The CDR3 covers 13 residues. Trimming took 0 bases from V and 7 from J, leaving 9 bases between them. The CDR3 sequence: CASSQEQRGTQYF. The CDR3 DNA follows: TGTGCCAGCAGCCAAGAGCAACGCGGGACCCAGTACTTC.

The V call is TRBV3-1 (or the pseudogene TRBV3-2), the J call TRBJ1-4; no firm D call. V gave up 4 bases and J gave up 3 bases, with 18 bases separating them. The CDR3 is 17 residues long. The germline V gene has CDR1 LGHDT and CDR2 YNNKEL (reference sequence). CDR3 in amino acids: CASSPPGNRASNEKLFF. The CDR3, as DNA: TGTGCCAGCAGCCCTCCAGGAAACCGCGCTTCTAATGAAAAACTGTTTTTT.

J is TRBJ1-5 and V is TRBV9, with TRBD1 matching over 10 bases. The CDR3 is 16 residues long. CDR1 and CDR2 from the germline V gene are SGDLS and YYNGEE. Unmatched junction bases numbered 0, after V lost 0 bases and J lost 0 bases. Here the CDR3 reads CASSVGDRGSNQPQHF. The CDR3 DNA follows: TGTGCCAGCAGCGTAGGGGACAGGGGTAGCAATCAGCCCCAGCATTTT.

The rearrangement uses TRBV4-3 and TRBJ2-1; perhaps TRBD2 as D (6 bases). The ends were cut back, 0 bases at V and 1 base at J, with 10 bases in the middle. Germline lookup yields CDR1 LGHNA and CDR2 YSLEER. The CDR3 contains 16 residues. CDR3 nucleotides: TGCGCCAGCAGCCAAGAACGGGGGTTTTCCTACAATGAGCAGTTCTTC. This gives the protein CASSQERGFSYNEQFF.

CDR3 sequence (DNA): TGCGCCAGCAGCTATTACCCCGGGGAGCTGTTTTTT. As protein: CASSYYPGELFF. This chain links TRBV5-1 with TRBJ2-2, with D hard to call. V was trimmed by 3 bases and J by 6 bases, leaving 6 bases between them. This CDR3 region has 12 residues. Germline V gene lookup returns CDR1 SGHRS and CDR2 YFSETQ.

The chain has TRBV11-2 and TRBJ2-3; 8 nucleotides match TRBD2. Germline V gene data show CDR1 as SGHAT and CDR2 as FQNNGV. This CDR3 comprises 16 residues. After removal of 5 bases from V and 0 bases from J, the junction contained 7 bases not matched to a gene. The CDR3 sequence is CASSPGRGASTDTQYF. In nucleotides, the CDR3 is TGTGCCAGCAGCCCTGGGCGGGGGGCCAGCACAGATACGCAGTATTTT. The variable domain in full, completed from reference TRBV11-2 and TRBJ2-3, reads EAGVAQSPRYKIIEKRQSVAFWCNPISGHATLYWYQQILGQGPKLLIQFQNNGVVDDSQLPKDRFSAERLKGVDSTLKIQPAKLEDSAVYLCASSPGRGASTDTQYFGPGTRLTVL.

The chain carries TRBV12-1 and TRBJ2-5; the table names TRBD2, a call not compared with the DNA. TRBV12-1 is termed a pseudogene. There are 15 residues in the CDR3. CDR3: CASSDRGEYQETQYF. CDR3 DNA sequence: TGTGCCAGCAGCGACCGGGGGGAGTACCAAGAGACCCAGTACTTC.

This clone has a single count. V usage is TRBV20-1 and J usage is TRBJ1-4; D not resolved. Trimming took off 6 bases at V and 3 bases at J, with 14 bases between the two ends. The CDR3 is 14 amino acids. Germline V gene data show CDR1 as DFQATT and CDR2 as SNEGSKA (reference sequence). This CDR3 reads CSASRGASNEKLFF. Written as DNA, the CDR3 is TGCAGTGCGAGTCGCGGAGCATCTAATGAAAAACTGTTTTTT.

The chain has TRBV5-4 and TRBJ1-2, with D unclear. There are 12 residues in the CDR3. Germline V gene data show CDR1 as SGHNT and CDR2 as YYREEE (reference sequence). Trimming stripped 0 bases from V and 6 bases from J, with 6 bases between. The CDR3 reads CASSLAGDGYTF. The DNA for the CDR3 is TGTGCCAGCAGCTTGGCCGGGGATGGCTACACCTTC. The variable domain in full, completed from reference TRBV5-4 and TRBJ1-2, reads ETGVTQSPTHLIKTRGQQVTLRCSSQSGHNTVSWYQQALGQGPQFIFQYYREEENGRGNFPPRFSGLQFPNYSSELNVNALELDDSALYLCASSLAGDGYTFGSGTRLTVV.

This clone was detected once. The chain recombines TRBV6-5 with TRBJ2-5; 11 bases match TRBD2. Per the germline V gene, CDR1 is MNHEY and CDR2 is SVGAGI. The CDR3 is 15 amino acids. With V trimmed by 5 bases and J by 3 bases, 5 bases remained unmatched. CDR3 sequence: CASSRLAGQKETQYF. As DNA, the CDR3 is TGTGCCAGCAGTCGACTAGCGGGGCAGAAAGAGACCCAGTACTTC.

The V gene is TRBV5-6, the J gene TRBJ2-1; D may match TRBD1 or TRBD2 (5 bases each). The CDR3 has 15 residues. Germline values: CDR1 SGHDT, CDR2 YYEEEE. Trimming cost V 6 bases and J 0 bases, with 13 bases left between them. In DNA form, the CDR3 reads TGTGCCAGCAATCGGGGCTCGAGCTCCTACAATGAGCAGTTCTTC. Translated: CASNRGSSSYNEQFF.

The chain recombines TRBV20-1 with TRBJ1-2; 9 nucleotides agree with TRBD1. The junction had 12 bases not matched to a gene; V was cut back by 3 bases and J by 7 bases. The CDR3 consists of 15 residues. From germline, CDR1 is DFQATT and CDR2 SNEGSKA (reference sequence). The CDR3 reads CSASFGQGSLGGYTF. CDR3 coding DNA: TGCAGTGCTAGTTTTGGACAGGGGAGTTTGGGTGGCTACACCTTC.

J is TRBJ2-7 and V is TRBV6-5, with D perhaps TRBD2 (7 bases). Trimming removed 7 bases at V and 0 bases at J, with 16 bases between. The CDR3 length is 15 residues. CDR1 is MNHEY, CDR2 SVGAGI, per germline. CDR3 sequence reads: CASIGGGPSSYEQYF. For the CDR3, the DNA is TGTGCCAGCATAGGGGGGGGCCCCAGCTCCTACGAGCAGTACTTC.

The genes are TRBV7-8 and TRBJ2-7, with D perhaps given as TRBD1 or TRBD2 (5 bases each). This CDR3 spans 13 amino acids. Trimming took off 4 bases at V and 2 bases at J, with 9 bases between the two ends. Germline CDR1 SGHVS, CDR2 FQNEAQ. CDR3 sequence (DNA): TGTGCCAGCAGCTCAGGGAGCACCTACGAGCAGTACTTC. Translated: CASSSGSTYEQYF.

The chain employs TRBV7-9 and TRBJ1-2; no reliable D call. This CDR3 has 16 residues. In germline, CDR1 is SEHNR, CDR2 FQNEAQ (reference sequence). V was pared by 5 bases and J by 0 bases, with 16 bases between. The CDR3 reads CASSAPPPLANYGYTF. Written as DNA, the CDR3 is TGTGCCAGCAGCGCTCCGCCCCCCTTGGCTAACTATGGCTACACCTTC.

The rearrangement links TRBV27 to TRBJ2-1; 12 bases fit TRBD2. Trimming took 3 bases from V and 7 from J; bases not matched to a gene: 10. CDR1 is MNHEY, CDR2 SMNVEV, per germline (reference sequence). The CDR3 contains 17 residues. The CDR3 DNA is TGTGCCAGCAGTTTGCTCTCTAGCGGGGGGGTGGAAAATGAGCAGTTCTTC. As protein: CASSLLSSGGVENEQFF.

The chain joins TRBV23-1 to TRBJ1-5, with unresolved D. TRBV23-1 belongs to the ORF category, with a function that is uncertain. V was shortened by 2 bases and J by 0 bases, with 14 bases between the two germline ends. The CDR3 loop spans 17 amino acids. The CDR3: CASSQPLGLYSNQPQHF. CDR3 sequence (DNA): TGCGCCAGCAGTCAACCACTCGGTTTATATAGCAATCAGCCCCAGCATTTT.

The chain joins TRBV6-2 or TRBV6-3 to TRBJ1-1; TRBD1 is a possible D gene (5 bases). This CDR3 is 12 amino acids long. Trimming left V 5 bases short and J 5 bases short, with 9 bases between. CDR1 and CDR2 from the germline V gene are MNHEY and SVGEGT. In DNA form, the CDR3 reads TGTGCCAGCAGTCTCGGGGCTACTGAAGCTTTCTTT. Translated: CASSLGATEAFF.